Following are 18 T cell receptor beta chains from one sample sequenced in a study of CD8 T cells in ankylosing spondylitis (dated by TCRdb to about 2017). The library relied on 5' RACE. The instrument was an Illumina HiSeq 2500. TCRdb reprocessing: public reads trimmed at Q25 with fastp, clones called with MiXCR, in-frame beta chains kept. Entries are consolidated by CDR3 protein sequence, retaining the most common genes and DNA. In this sample the table shows more than 600,000 distinct CDR3 sequences, roughly 19% of which occur a single time. The ten biggest clones cover around 19% of the sample. No cognate antigen is known for these TCRs. Beyond this particular receptor, the publication reports: A TCR beta motif made up of several highly homologous amino acid variants appeared to be characteristic of blood from ankylosing spondylitis patients.

The material sequenced was blood, either unsorted or a sorted T cell fraction (not recorded which). Source of these receptors: a male donor with ankylosing spondylitis.

The V and J genes are TRBV6-2 or TRBV6-3 and TRBJ2-5; TRBD2 is a possible D gene (6 bases). Germline loops: CDR1 MNHEY, CDR2 SVGEGT. Trimming took 10 bases from V and 5 from J, leaving 32 bases between them. CDR3 size: 18 residues. CDR3 amino acids: CANQIPGLPGPWGETQYF. The CDR3 DNA reads TGTGCCAACCAAATCCCGGGACTTCCGGGCCCTTGGGGGGAGACCCAGTACTTC.

The chain joins TRBV7-2 to TRBJ1-1; TRBD1 agrees at 7 bases. The V and J ends lost 3 bases and 3 bases, in that order; junction bases with no gene match: 4. The CDR3 covers 14 residues. Per the germline V gene, CDR1 is SGHTA and CDR2 is FQGNSA. CDR3 nucleotides: TGTGCCAGCAGCTTGACAGGGTCTGACACTGAAGCTTTCTTT. Translation gives CASSLTGSDTEAFF.

This clonotype was observed a single time. The chain combines TRBV6-5 with TRBJ1-1; D uncertain. Trimming shortened V by 0 bases and J by 11 bases, and 10 bases separated the two germline ends. Germline V gene lookup returns CDR1 MNHEY and CDR2 SVGAGI. The CDR3 totals 12 residues. The CDR3 DNA sequence: TGTGCCAGCAGTTACTCGGGGTACGCCGCTTTCTTT. Translated, it gives CASSYSGYAAFF.

In its sample, this clonotype was seen a few times. V is TRBV5-6 and J is TRBJ1-2, with a possible D match to TRBD1 (5 bases). V lost 4 bases, J lost 7 bases, and 14 bases lay in between. Germline V gene data show CDR1 as SGHDT and CDR2 as YYEEEE. The CDR3 runs to 13 residues. CDR3 sequence: CASSLRGRGGYTF. The CDR3 DNA is TGTGCCAGCAGCCTGCGGGGTAGGGGTGGCTACACCTTC. Drawing the rest from reference TRBV5-6 and TRBJ1-2, the complete variable domain is DAGVTQSPTHLIKTRGQQVTLRCSPKSGHDTVSWYQQALGQGPQFIFQYYEEEERQRGNFPDRFSGHQFPNYSSELNVNALLLGDSALYLCASSLRGRGGYTFGSGTRLTVV.

This clonotype has only a few counts. The V and J genes are TRBV20-1 and TRBJ2-3; 8 nucleotides match TRBD2. Looked up from germline, CDR1 is DFQATT and CDR2 is SNEGSKA (reference sequence). Trimming at V came to 2 bases and at J to 5 bases, leaving 9 bases not matched to a gene. CDR3 length equals 15 residues. In DNA form, the CDR3 reads TGCAGTGCTAGACGGATGGGACTAGAGGGAGATACGCAGTATTTT. Its protein product is CSARRMGLEGDTQYF.

The chain recombines TRBV28 with TRBJ1-1; no reliable D call. Trimming shortened V by 3 bases and J by 8 bases, and 7 bases separated the two germline ends. This CDR3 spans 11 amino acids. Per the germline V gene, CDR1 is MDHEN and CDR2 is SYDVKM. CDR3 region: CASSLRREAFF. The CDR3 DNA is TGTGCCAGCAGTTTGAGGAGGGAAGCTTTCTTT.

This clonotype turned up a few times. The chain links TRBV2 to TRBJ2-2; TRBD1 aligns across 7 bases. J gave up 1 base and V 8 bases, and 4 bases lay outside the gene matches. From germline, CDR1 is SNHLY and CDR2 FYNNEI. There are 14 residues in the CDR3. CDR3 in DNA: TGTGCCAGCCACCGGACAGGGAACACCGGGGAGCTGTTTTTT. It is translated as CASHRTGNTGELFF.

This clonotype has just a few counts. The chain employs TRBV2 and TRBJ1-3, with D hard to call. Germline V gene sequence: CDR1 SNHLY, CDR2 FYNNEI. The CDR3 is made up of 12 amino acids. V was trimmed by 6 bases and J by 4 bases, leaving 7 bases between them. The CDR3: CASSEQGNTIYF. Here the CDR3 DNA reads TGTGCCAGCAGCGAACAGGGAAACACCATATATTTT.

This clonotype was counted only a few times. This sequence joins TRBV4-2 and TRBJ2-3; 9 nucleotides agree with TRBD2. This CDR3 region has 17 residues. The germline CDR1 and CDR2 sequences are LGHNA and YNFKEQ. Trimming removed 0 bases from V and 3 bases from J; junction bases left unmatched: 7. CDR3 protein: CASSQDGTSFGTDTQYF. In DNA form, the CDR3 reads TGTGCCAGCAGCCAAGATGGGACTAGCTTTGGGACAGATACGCAGTATTTT.

This clonotype has just a few counts. The chain links TRBV28 to TRBJ2-2, with D tentatively TRBD1 (6 bases). CDR3 length: 15 residues. Germline CDR1 reads MDHEN; CDR2 reads SYDVKM. Trimming stripped 3 bases from V and 1 base from J, with 9 bases between. CDR3 amino acids: CASSFFRGNTGELFF. The CDR3 region has the DNA TGTGCCAGCAGTTTTTTCAGGGGGAACACCGGGGAGCTGTTTTTT.

This clonotype was recorded at least ten times. The rearrangement links TRBV11-1 to TRBJ2-1; maybe TRBD1 (6 bases). Deletions cut 4 bases from V and 3 bases from J, with 22 bases between. Per the germline V gene, CDR1 is SGHAT and CDR2 is FQDESV (reference sequence). The CDR3 totals 18 residues. The CDR3 sequence is CASSSFPSRRTDYNEQFF. As DNA, the CDR3 is TGTGCCAGCAGCTCCTTCCCTTCGCGTCGGACAGACTACAATGAGCAGTTCTTC.

This clonotype was seen only a few times. The rearrangement links TRBV3-1 to TRBJ1-4; D remains unclear. CDR3 length: 11 residues. Germline V gene sequence: CDR1 LGHDT, CDR2 YNNKEL (reference sequence). V was clipped by 3 bases and J by 7 bases, with 3 bases between them. The chain's CDR3 is CASSHGEKLFF. The CDR3 nucleotides read TGTGCCAGCAGCCATGGTGAAAAACTGTTTTTT.

This clonotype was detected a few times. This sequence joins TRBV29-1 and TRBJ2-2, with a tentative D call TRBD1 (6 bases). The CDR3 is made up of 12 amino acids. Trimming left V 2 bases short and J 6 bases short, with 7 bases between. CDR1 and CDR2 from the germline V gene are SQVTM and ANQGSEA. For the CDR3, the DNA is TGCAGCGTTGAACAGGGGCCCGGGGAGCTGTTTTTT. Protein product: CSVEQGPGELFF.

This clonotype was observed a handful of times. The chain employs TRBV7-7 and TRBJ2-1, with 11 positions matching TRBD1. The CDR3 length is 14 residues. Trimming cost V 8 bases and J 9 bases; bases outside gene matches: 9. Per germline, CDR1 SSHAT and CDR2 FNYEAQ (reference sequence). The CDR3: CASQAGQGAGEQFF. CDR3 coding DNA: TGTGCCAGCCAGGCAGGACAGGGGGCTGGTGAGCAGTTCTTC.

The chain combines TRBV20-1 with TRBJ2-7; 9 positions match TRBD2. CDR3 size: 15 residues. The germline gives CDR1 DFQATT, CDR2 SNEGSKA (reference sequence). Trimming removed 0 bases from V and 4 bases from J; junction bases left unmatched: 7. DNA for the CDR3: TGCAGTGCTAGAGATCTAAGGACTAGCGCTTACGAGCAGTACTTC. It is translated as CSARDLRTSAYEQYF.

The rearrangement links TRBV7-6 to TRBJ1-5; 8 bases match TRBD1. Germline values: CDR1 SGHVS, CDR2 FNYEAQ. J lost 6 bases, V lost 6 bases, and 4 bases had no gene match. The CDR3 loop spans 13 amino acids. CDR3 nucleotides: TGTGCCAGCAGTAACGACAGGGGTCAGCCCCAGCATTTT. Amino acids: CASSNDRGQPQHF.

A few counts support this clonotype. V usage is TRBV28 and J usage is TRBJ2-1; 11 bases agree with TRBD2. The germline CDR1 and CDR2 sequences are MDHEN and SYDVKM. Germline trimming cut 4 bases from V and 3 bases from J; bases unmatched to any gene: 8. The CDR3 consists of 17 residues. In nucleotides, the CDR3 is TGTGCCAGCAGTTCTGGCCGACTAGCGGGAATCTACAATGAGCAGTTCTTC. Translation gives CASSSGRLAGIYNEQFF.

The chain couples TRBV10-3 to TRBJ2-7; a weak D match, TRBD2 (6 bases). This CDR3 spans 14 amino acids. Germline-derived CDR1 and CDR2 are ENHRY and SYGVKD. Deletions cut 6 bases from V and 7 bases from J, with 19 bases between. CDR3 coding DNA: TGTGCCATCAGCGGGACTTTTGTTGGCATAGAGCAGTACTTC. This sequence encodes CAISGTFVGIEQYF.